This T cell receptor beta chain came from a study of graft-versus-host responses after intestinal transplantation. Germline CDR1 reads LGHNA; CDR2 reads YNFKEQ. V gave up 5 bases and J gave up 4 bases; unmatched junction bases: 6. The CDR3 runs to 15 residues. With regard to this clone: Antigen specificity is unknown.

Assay: immunoSEQ multiplex PCR; the TCRdb copy retains only in-frame clones and omits some. Seen here are about 90,000 clones, approximately 92% observed once, and the top ten hold less than 1.5%. The genes are TRBV4-2 and TRBJ2-7; 12 positions match TRBD2. Material: unstimulated CD8+ T cells sorted from spleen or lymph node cells, obtained before transplant. The TCR comes from a human donor who was the organ donor for an intestinal transplant. CDR3 region: CASSGTSGGHYEQYF. CDR3 in DNA: TGTGCCAGCAGCGGTACTAGCGGGGGGCATTACGAGCAGTACTTC.